The rows below give T cell receptor beta chains drawn from one sample of a study of control samples from healthy donors and cancer patients. The method was immunoSEQ multiplex PCR; TCRdb's version includes in-frame clones alone and lacks a portion of them. The profile shows 95,000 to 150,000 clones, approximately 90% of them singletons. Sequenced: blood. These receptors were collected from a woman between 18 and 30 years old in good health. Each CDR3 is given with its conserved first and last residue. Rows may omit the clone size; those that give it use once, few, many or a size class.

CDR3aa	abundance	v_gene	j_gene
CATSPRGGRGPSYNEQFF	-	TRBV15	TRBJ2-1
CASSMGNTEAFF	-	TRBV6-5	TRBJ1-1
CASSPQGNGYTF	few	TRBV7-9	TRBJ1-2
CSAHLLTRTSGSREQFF	-	TRBV29-1	TRBJ2-1
CASSYTLGVPQAFF	-	TRBV6-5	TRBJ1-1
CASSRDGGRGDTQYF	-	TRBV13	TRBJ2-3
CASTVSPGLGSYEQYF	-	TRBV2	TRBJ2-7
CASSDGGVFYEQYF	-	TRBV6-2/TRBV6-3	TRBJ2-7
CASSPSSDTQYF	-	TRBV18	TRBJ2-3
CASQVNTEAFF	-	TRBV28	TRBJ1-1
CASSFGLPDTQYF	-	TRBV5-4	TRBJ2-3
CASSETRNRMATQHF	-	TRBV2	TRBJ1-5
CASSLLAGGLDSYNEQFF	-	TRBV13	TRBJ2-1
CASMTGTAVLSYGYTF	-	TRBV28	TRBJ1-2
CATSRKYTGPNTGELFF	-	TRBV24-1	TRBJ2-2
CASSLYGQGSTGELFF	-	TRBV27	TRBJ2-2
CAISDTSGGYEQYF	-	TRBV10-3	TRBJ2-7
CASSGSLYGYTF	-	TRBV5-1	TRBJ1-2
CASSIGGSSNQPQHF	-	TRBV19	TRBJ1-5
CASSIRQGEAFF	-	TRBV28	TRBJ1-1
CATQGTDTQYF	-	TRBV28	TRBJ2-3
CATSDLQTGSIQETQYF	-	TRBV24-1	TRBJ2-5
CASSQDGTANQPQHF	-	TRBV4-3	TRBJ1-5
CASSPSGYTDTQYF	-	TRBV27	TRBJ2-3
CASSRAYEQYF	-	TRBV12-3/TRBV12-4	TRBJ2-7
CATGGQGNQETQYF	-	TRBV10-3	TRBJ2-5
CASTPGTSGGYEQYF	-	TRBV5-1	TRBJ2-7
CASSRTGQFGETQYF	-	TRBV7-3	TRBJ2-5
CASSLQGGVTGELFF	-	TRBV7-3	TRBJ2-2
CASSLVGGSQETQYF	once	TRBV7-8	TRBJ2-5
CASSAEGGIGNQPQHF	-	TRBV2	TRBJ1-5
CASSPTSGGGTQYF	-	TRBV7-6	TRBJ2-3
CASSRRQGGSPLHF	-	TRBV4-3	TRBJ1-6
CASSPPGGSYGYTF	-	TRBV18	TRBJ1-2
CASSQDQPQHF	-	TRBV10-1	TRBJ1-5
CASSESWGLYGYTF	-	TRBV25-1	TRBJ1-2
CASSVSTSYNEQFF	-	TRBV9	TRBJ2-1
CASSISLDKTDTQYF	-	TRBV19	TRBJ2-3
CASSDYPDGLPSTQYF	-	TRBV6-4	TRBJ2-3
CASSLNGDYPAEAFF	-	TRBV11-2	TRBJ1-1
CASSRGQGFHGYTF	-	TRBV13	TRBJ1-2
CASSSIPFDAQETQYF	-	TRBV28	TRBJ2-5